What follows describes a single T cell receptor (beta chain). The data belong to a study of blood T cell repertoires in COVID-19. The table came from immunoSEQ multiplex PCR; TCRdb's copy has only in-frame clones and leaves some out. The sample records 200,000 to 300,000 clones, roughly 85% being singletons. V shed 5 bases, J shed 7 bases, and the junction held 8 bases outside the gene matches. Germline-derived CDR1 and CDR2 are MNHEY and SVGEGT. The CDR3 runs to 14 residues. The clonotype was recovered from a woman between 50 and 59 years old with acute COVID-19. The chain combines TRBV6-2 or TRBV6-3 with TRBJ1-2, with 9 bases fitting TRBD1. The sequencing sample was made of PBMCs or T cells enriched from blood (not recorded which). CDR3 residues: CASSQTGGRPGYTF. The CDR3, as DNA: TGTGCCAGCAGTCAGACAGGGGGTCGGCCTGGCTACACCTTC.